Listed here are 22 T cell receptor beta chains from one sample, sequenced in a study of blood T cells in healthy people across ages. A sample-barcoded 5' primer and a J-beta primer mix were used in a second PCR of roughly 6 to 11 cycles. TCRdb called the 5' RACE reads again in MiXCR, with one record for every CDR3 protein. Among 660,000 or so distinct CDR3 sequences, under 70% were seen once, and the ten largest hold approximately 37%. What was sequenced was blood. These receptor sequences come from a man aged 55 to 70 in good health.

This sequence joins TRBV7-2 and TRBJ2-2, with 8 bases that match TRBD2. Per germline, CDR1 SGHTA and CDR2 FQGNSA. V shed 4 bases and J 7 bases; nucleotides not matched to a gene: 11. The CDR3 extends over 16 amino acids. The CDR3 loop reads CASSSRTSPPVGELFF. In DNA, the CDR3 is TGTGCCAGCAGCTCGAGGACTAGCCCTCCCGTCGGGGAGCTGTTTTTT.

The chain combines TRBV20-1 with TRBJ1-1, with D hard to call. This CDR3 spans 13 amino acids. Germline V lookup: CDR1 DFQATT, CDR2 SNEGSKA (reference sequence). V lost 8 bases to trimming and J lost 2 bases, with 15 bases between them. The chain's CDR3 is CSSLVPTNTEAFF. The CDR3 nucleotides are TGCAGTTCCCTTGTCCCGACCAACACTGAAGCTTTCTTT.

This chain uses TRBV7-2 with TRBJ2-7; 11 nucleotides agree with TRBD2. After removal of 0 bases from V and 4 bases from J, the junction contained 5 bases not matched to a gene. The length of the CDR3 is 16 residues. The germline gives CDR1 SGHTA, CDR2 FQGNSA. CDR3 region: CASSLAPGLAAYEQYF. The CDR3 DNA sequence: TGTGCCAGCAGCTTAGCCCCGGGACTAGCGGCTTACGAGCAGTACTTC.

This chain uses TRBV10-1 with TRBJ2-3, with a possible D match to TRBD1 (6 bases). This CDR3 is 15 amino acids long. The germline V gene has CDR1 WNHNN and CDR2 SYGVQD (reference sequence). V shed 4 bases and J shed 5 bases, with 16 bases lying between them. CDR3 nucleotides: TGCGCCAGCAGTGTGGGGCAGGGGCAGGGAGATACGCAGTATTTT. This gives the protein CASSVGQGQGDTQYF.

The chain has TRBV29-1 and TRBJ2-4; D gene ambiguous. The germline V and J ends were trimmed by 5 bases and 5 bases, with 13 bases remaining between them. In germline, CDR1 is SQVTM, CDR2 ANQGSEA. The CDR3 has 13 amino acids. The CDR3 here is CSVPGQDENIQYF. The CDR3 region has the DNA TGCAGCGTTCCCGGGCAGGACGAAAACATTCAGTACTTC.

This sequence joins TRBV7-2 and TRBJ2-3; 14 bases are a match to TRBD2. Germline CDR1 is SGHTA and CDR2 is FQGNSA. The V and J ends lost 1 base and 6 bases, in that order; junction bases with no gene match: 3. There are 16 residues in the CDR3. The DNA of the CDR3 is TGTGCCAGCAGCTTAGGACTAGCGGGGGGGTCTGATACGCAGTATTTT. It yields the protein CASSLGLAGGSDTQYF.

V usage is TRBV29-1 and J usage is TRBJ2-3; 8 bases fit TRBD2. This CDR3 is 16 amino acids long. The trim removed 3 bases at V and 1 base at J, leaving 9 bases unmatched. CDR1 and CDR2 from the germline V gene are SQVTM and ANQGSEA. The CDR3 sequence: CSVDELRTSRTDTQYF. CDR3 nucleotides: TGCAGCGTTGATGAATTAAGGACTAGCCGCACAGATACGCAGTATTTT.

The chain links TRBV20-1 to TRBJ1-1; no clear D gene. The CDR3 runs to 10 residues. Per the germline V gene, CDR1 is DFQATT and CDR2 is SNEGSKA (reference sequence). CDR3 region: CRPVGTEAFF. The CDR3 bases are TGCAGGCCCGTGGGCACTGAAGCTTTCTTT.

The genes are TRBV3-1 and TRBJ2-2; unclear D gene. Per the germline V gene, CDR1 is LGHDT and CDR2 is YNNKEL (reference sequence). The V and J ends lost 4 bases and 4 bases respectively, with 4 bases between them. The CDR3 is made up of 12 amino acids. CDR3 nucleotide sequence: TGTGCCAGCAGCCCCCTCACCGGGGAGCTGTTTTTT. This sequence encodes CASSPLTGELFF.

This clonotype was observed a handful of times. The J gene is TRBJ2-5, the V gene TRBV6-2 or TRBV6-3; D not certain. The CDR3 extends over 12 amino acids. Germline CDR1 is MNHEY and CDR2 is SVGEGT. V was cut by 11 bases and J by 2 bases, with 12 bases left in between. CDR3 region: CAVSVSQETQYF. Written as DNA, the CDR3 is TGTGCCGTCTCGGTTAGTCAAGAGACCCAGTACTTC.

The V call is TRBV6-1, the J call TRBJ2-7; D gene uncertain. The CDR3 runs 14 residues. V lost 4 bases, J lost 3 bases, and 13 bases lay in between. The germline CDR1 and CDR2 sequences are MNHNS and SASEGT. The CDR3 sequence is CASSGPHSGYEQYF. Written as DNA, the CDR3 is TGTGCCAGCAGTGGGCCACACAGTGGCTACGAGCAGTACTTC.

This clonotype was seen more than once but under ten times. CDR3 sequence (DNA): TGTGCCAGCAGCCAACGGGACCGAACAGATACGCAGTATTTT. Protein product: CASSQRDRTDTQYF. The rearrangement links TRBV4-2 to TRBJ2-3, with D possibly being TRBD1 or TRBD2 (5 bases each). Trimming removed 2 bases from V and 3 bases from J, with 9 bases in between. Germline values: CDR1 LGHNA, CDR2 YNFKEQ. CDR3 length equals 14 residues.

The genes are TRBV6-5 and TRBJ1-1; D gene unclear. The V end lost 0 bases, the J end lost 2 bases, and 10 bases lay between the germline ends. Germline CDR1 MNHEY, CDR2 SVGAGI. This CDR3 contains 15 residues. The CDR3, as DNA: TGTGCCAGCAGTTACTCGAGGGCAGCAAACACTGAAGCTTTCTTT. It yields the protein CASSYSRAANTEAFF.

The chain recombines TRBV6-1 with TRBJ1-2, with D possibly being TRBD1 (6 bases). Trimming pared 5 bases from V and 0 bases from J, leaving 13 bases between. CDR3 size: 15 residues. In germline, CDR1 is MNHNS, CDR2 SASEGT. The CDR3: CASSPTGSSNYGYTF. The DNA of the CDR3 is TGTGCCAGCAGTCCGACAGGCAGCTCTAACTATGGCTACACCTTC.

The chain uses TRBV6-6 and TRBJ1-6, with a tentative D call TRBD1 (5 bases). CDR1 and CDR2 from the germline V gene are MNHNY and SVGAGI (reference sequence). This CDR3 comprises 13 residues. The V gene lost 2 bases and the J gene lost 13 bases, with 12 bases spanning the gap. The CDR3, as DNA: TGTGCCAGCAGTTACGCTACGGGGCTTCCCCTCCACTTT. This sequence encodes CASSYATGLPLHF.

The chain couples TRBV5-1 to TRBJ2-1, with D unresolved. The DNA end is a closer match to TRBJ2-7, so the J assignment may be wrong. Germline CDR1 and CDR2: SGHRS and YFSETQ. The CDR3 runs 15 residues. The chain's CDR3 is CASSTTSPARNEQYF. The CDR3 DNA reads TGCGCCAGCAGCACCACGTCCCCCGCGCGAAATGAGCAGTACTTC.

The chain has TRBV5-4 and TRBJ2-7; perhaps TRBD2 as D (5 bases). V dropped 5 bases and J dropped 0 bases, with 12 bases sitting between them. CDR3 length: 14 residues. Germline loops: CDR1 SGHNT, CDR2 YYREEE (reference sequence). The CDR3 loop is CASSSGLSSYEQYF. The CDR3 DNA follows: TGTGCCAGCAGTTCTGGACTCAGCTCCTACGAGCAGTACTTC. The full variable domain, rest sourced from reference TRBV5-4 and TRBJ2-7, is ETGVTQSPTHLIKTRGQQVTLRCSSQSGHNTVSWYQQALGQGPQFIFQYYREEENGRGNFPPRFSGLQFPNYSSELNVNALELDDSALYLCASSSGLSSYEQYFGPGTRLTVT.

This clonotype was seen a handful of times. CDR3 DNA sequence: TGTGCCAGCAGCCCCCACCGGACATCTTGGGGGGCCAACGTCCTGACTTTC. This sequence encodes CASSPHRTSWGANVLTF. The chain recombines TRBV9 with TRBJ2-6, with D possibly being TRBD1 (5 bases). V was clipped by 4 bases and J by 4 bases, with 18 bases between them. Germline-derived CDR1 and CDR2 are SGDLS and YYNGEE. The CDR3 extends over 17 amino acids. Variable domain in full (rest from reference TRBV9 and TRBJ2-6): DSGVTQTPKHLITATGQRVTLRCSPRSGDLSVYWYQQSLDQGLQFLIQYYNGEERAKGNILERFSAQQFPDLHSELNLSSLELGDSALYFCASSPHRTSWGANVLTFGAGSRLTVL.

A few counts support this clonotype. The chain joins TRBV29-1 to TRBJ2-1; tentative D call: TRBD1 (6 bases). Trimming stripped 2 bases from V and 7 bases from J, with 12 bases between. This CDR3 has 13 amino acids. CDR1 is SQVTM, CDR2 ANQGSEA, per germline. CDR3 nucleotide sequence: TGCAGCGTTGAAAGGCAGGGGAAGAATGAGCAGTTCTTC. It codes for CSVERQGKNEQFF.

The chain links TRBV20-1 to TRBJ2-1; D call uncertain. Trimming left V 0 bases short and J 10 bases short, with 13 bases between. Germline CDR1 and CDR2: DFQATT and SNEGSKA (reference sequence). This CDR3 is 13 amino acids long. The chain's CDR3 is CSARDGTAGEQFF. CDR3 coding DNA: TGCAGTGCTAGAGATGGCACCGCCGGGGAGCAGTTCTTC.

A few counts support this clonotype. V is TRBV5-1 and J is TRBJ2-1; 12 nucleotides agree with TRBD1. Germline assignment: CDR1 SGHRS and CDR2 YFSETQ. The CDR3 contains 14 residues. J lost 7 bases, V lost 6 bases, and 5 bases had no gene match. The CDR3 nucleotides read TGCGCCAGCACGGGACAGGGGGCATCGAATGAGCAGTTCTTC. Translation: CASTGQGASNEQFF. Full variable domain (missing parts from reference TRBV5-1 and TRBJ2-1): KAGVTQTPRYLIKTRGQQVTLSCSPISGHRSVSWYQQTPGQGLQFLFEYFSETQRNKGNFPGRFSGRQFSNSRSEMNVSTLELGDSALYLCASTGQGASNEQFFGPGTRLTVL.

The chain recombines TRBV10-3 with TRBJ2-7; 12 positions agree with TRBD2. Germline-derived CDR1 and CDR2 are ENHRY and SYGVKD. V was pared by 3 bases and J by 4 bases, with 7 bases of the junction left unmatched. CDR3 length: 16 residues. The CDR3 here is CAISDLGLAGSYEQYF. The CDR3 DNA sequence: TGTGCCATCAGTGATCTTGGACTAGCGGGGTCATACGAGCAGTACTTC.